This T cell receptor (beta chain) derives from a study of T cells after yellow fever vaccination (dated by TCRdb to between 2017 and 2020). For context, the study as a whole: Libraries from fractions with low cell numbers were prepared with the SMART-Seq v4 Ultra Low Input RNA kit. To follow T-cell clones before and after primary and booster YFV17D yellow fever vaccination, bulk TCR alpha and beta repertoires were sequenced over time. Bulk PBMC replicates and cell subsets were isolated from blood drawn at multiple timepoints before and after both primary and secondary immunization. Two healthy male donors made up the cohort, one aged 18 to 30 years and the other aged 30 to 40 years.

Trimming removed 2 bases from V and 1 base from J, leaving 10 bases between the germline ends. According to the germline V gene (reference sequence), CDR1 reads DFQATT and CDR2 reads SNEGSKA. From cysteine to phenylalanine, the CDR3 is 14 amino acids long. Only CDR3 DNA remains: 42 bases, in frame from the first base. TCR cDNA was synthesized by 5'RACE template switching, through which a universal primer site and unique molecular identifiers were introduced. Priming of cDNA synthesis was performed from both the TCR alpha and TCR beta constant segments. Two PCR steps were used to amplify libraries, with sample barcodes and sequencing adapters being added in the second step. Sequencing of libraries was done on Illumina HiSeq 2500 (2x100 bp) or NovaSeq (2x150 bp). The published analysis was carried out like this. MIGEC was used to demultiplex reads and collapse the reads into UMI consensus sequences, and MiXCR was used for V(D)J alignment. Clonotypes responding to the vaccine were identified with edgeR on replicate PBMC samples, with the criteria of FDR below 0.01 and a log2 fold change above 5 up to day 15. Bulk clonotypes were assigned CD4 or CD8 identity according to which sequenced CD4 or CD8 repertoire held them at higher abundance. TCRdb redid the processing of the public reads, applying fastp at Q25 and MiXCR, and retained in-frame beta chains. Each entry merges the rows of one CDR3 protein and shows their most common DNA and genes. The V and J calls and clone size are TCRdb's, not the authors'. The sample data list 450,000 to 600,000 distinct CDR3 sequences, and approximately 13% of these were observed just once. The leading ten clones occupy more than 13% of the sample.

The full study reports these points: Only a couple of donors were included in the study, so the extent to which the findings can be generalized is limited. After the booster, most clones that had expanded after primary vaccination were detected again (approximately 95% of CD4 and around 88% of CD8), suggesting broad maintenance of memory. A small share of clonotypes was detected in both CD4 and CD8 compartments, with the overlap likely arising from convergent recombination. Compared with the primary T-cell response, the secondary T-cell response was weaker but faster, peaking on day 5 rather than day 15. Computational filtering was needed because FACS-sorted repertoires could contain abundant contaminating clonotypes from the bulk population.

This specimen's treatment or condition label, per the study, means: live attenuated yellow fever vaccine strain. At each blood-draw timepoint, two biological replicates of bulk PBMCs were collected. A standard Ficoll-Paque protocol was used to isolate PBMCs from peripheral blood. TriZol was used to extract RNA from bulk PBMCs, from CD4 and CD8 fractions, and from dextramer-positive and dextramer-negative fractions. For this clonotype: This receptor's antigen is unknown. No per-base quality is available; no much larger clone lies one base away.

Recombination connected TRBV20-1 to TRBJ2-3, with an unclear D gene assignment. The sequence was collected from a man under 40 who received the YFV17D yellow fever vaccine. This sample comprised PBMCs, obtained on the day of the yellow fever booster vaccination. The sequence in DNA is TGCAGTGCTAGAAAGCAGCGAGGCACAGATACGCAGTATTTT. Its protein reads: CSARKQRGTDTQYF.